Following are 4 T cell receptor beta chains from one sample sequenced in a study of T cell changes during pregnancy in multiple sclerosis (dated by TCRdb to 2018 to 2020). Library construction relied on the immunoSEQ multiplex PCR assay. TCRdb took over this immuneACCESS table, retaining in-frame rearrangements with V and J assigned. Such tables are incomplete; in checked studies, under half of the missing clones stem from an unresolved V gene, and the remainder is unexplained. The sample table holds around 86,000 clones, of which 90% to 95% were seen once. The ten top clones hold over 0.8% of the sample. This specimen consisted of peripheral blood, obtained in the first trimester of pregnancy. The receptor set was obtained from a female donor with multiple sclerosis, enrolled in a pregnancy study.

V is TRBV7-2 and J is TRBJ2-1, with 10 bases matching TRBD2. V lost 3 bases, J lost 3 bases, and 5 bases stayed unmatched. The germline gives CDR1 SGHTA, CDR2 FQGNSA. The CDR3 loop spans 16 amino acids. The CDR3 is CASSLLTSGDYNEQFF. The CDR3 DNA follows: TGTGCCAGCAGCTTGTTAACTAGCGGGGACTACAATGAGCAGTTCTTC.

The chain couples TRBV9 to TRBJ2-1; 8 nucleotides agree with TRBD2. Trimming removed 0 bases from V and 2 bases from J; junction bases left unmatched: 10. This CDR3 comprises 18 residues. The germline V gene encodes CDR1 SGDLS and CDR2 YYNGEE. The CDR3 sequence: CASSVGPSGYTTYNEQFF. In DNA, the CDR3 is TGTGCCAGCAGCGTAGGCCCTAGCGGGTACACCACCTACAATGAGCAGTTCTTC.

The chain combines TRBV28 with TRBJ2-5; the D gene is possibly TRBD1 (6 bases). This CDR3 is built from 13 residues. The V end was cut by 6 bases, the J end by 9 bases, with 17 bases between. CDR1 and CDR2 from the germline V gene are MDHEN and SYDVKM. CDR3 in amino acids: CASRMGALTAQYF. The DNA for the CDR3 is TGTGCCAGCAGGATGGGGGCCTTGACCGCCCAGTACTTC.

CDR3 sequence: CASSPAQGYTF. In DNA, the CDR3 is TGTGCCAGCAGCCCCGCCCAGGGCTACACCTTC. The chain has TRBV28 and TRBJ1-2; D is unresolved. Trimming cost V 6 bases and J 8 bases, with 10 bases left between them. CDR1 and CDR2 from the germline V gene are MDHEN and SYDVKM. The CDR3 length is 11 residues.